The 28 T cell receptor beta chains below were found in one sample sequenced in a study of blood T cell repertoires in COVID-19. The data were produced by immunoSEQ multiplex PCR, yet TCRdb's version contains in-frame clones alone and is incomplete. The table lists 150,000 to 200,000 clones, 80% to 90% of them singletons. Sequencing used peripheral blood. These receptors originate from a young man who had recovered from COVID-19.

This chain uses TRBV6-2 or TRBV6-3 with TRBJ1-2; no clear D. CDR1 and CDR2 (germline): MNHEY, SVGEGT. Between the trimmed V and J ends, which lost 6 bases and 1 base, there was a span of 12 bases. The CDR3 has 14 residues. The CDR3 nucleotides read TGTGCCAGCAGCCCCCGCCGGGGTAACTATGGCTACACCTTC. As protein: CASSPRRGNYGYTF.

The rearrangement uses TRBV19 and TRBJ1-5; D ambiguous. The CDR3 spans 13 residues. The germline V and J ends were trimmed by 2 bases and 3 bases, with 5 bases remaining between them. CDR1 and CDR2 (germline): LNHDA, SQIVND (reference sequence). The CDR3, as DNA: TGTGCCAGTAGTATACAAATCAATCAGCCCCAGCATTTT. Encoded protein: CASSIQINQPQHF.

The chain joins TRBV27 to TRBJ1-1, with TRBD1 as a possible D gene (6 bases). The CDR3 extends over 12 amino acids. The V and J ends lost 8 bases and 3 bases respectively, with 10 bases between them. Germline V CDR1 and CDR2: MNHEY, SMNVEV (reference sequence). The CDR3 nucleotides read TGTGCCAGCGGCAGGGGATACACTGAAGCTTTCTTT. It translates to CASGRGYTEAFF.

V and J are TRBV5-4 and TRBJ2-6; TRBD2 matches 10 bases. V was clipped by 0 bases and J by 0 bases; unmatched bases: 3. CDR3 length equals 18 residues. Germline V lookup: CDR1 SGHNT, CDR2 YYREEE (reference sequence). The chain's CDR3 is CASSLVSGGNSGANVLTF. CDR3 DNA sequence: TGTGCCAGCAGCTTGGTTAGCGGGGGGAACTCTGGGGCCAACGTCCTGACTTTC.

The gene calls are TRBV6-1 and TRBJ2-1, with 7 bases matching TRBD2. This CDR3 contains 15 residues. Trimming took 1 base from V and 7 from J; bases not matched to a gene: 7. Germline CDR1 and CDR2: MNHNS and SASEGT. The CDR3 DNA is TGTGCCAGCAGTGAAGTAGGACTAGGGGATAATGAGCAGTTCTTC. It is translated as CASSEVGLGDNEQFF.

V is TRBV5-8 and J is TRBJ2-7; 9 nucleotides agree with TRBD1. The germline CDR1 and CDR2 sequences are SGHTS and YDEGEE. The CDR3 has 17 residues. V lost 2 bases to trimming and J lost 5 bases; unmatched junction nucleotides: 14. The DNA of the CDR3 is TGTGCCAGCAGCTTCCGAACCCCGGGACAGGGCAGGAACGAGCAGTACTTC. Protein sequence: CASSFRTPGQGRNEQYF. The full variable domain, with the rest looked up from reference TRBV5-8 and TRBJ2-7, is EAGVTQSPTHLIKTRGQQATLRCSPISGHTSVYWYQQALGLGLQFLLWYDEGEERNRGNFPPRFSGRQFPNYSSELNVNALELEDSALYLCASSFRTPGQGRNEQYFGPGTRLTVT.

For the CDR3, the DNA is TGTGCCAGCAGTTTAGGGGTACGGACAAAAGACACAGATACGCAGTATTTT. This translates into CASSLGVRTKDTDTQYF. This chain connects TRBV28 to TRBJ2-3; a weak D match, TRBD1 (5 bases). Germline assignment: CDR1 MDHEN and CDR2 SYDVKM. The CDR3 spans 17 residues. V was trimmed by 2 bases and J by 2 bases, leaving 17 bases between them. The full variable domain, its missing parts supplied by reference TRBV28 and TRBJ2-3, is DVKVTQSSRYLVKRTGEKVFLECVQDMDHENMFWYRQDPGLGLRLIYFSYDVKMKEKGDIPEGYSVSREKKERFSLILESASTNQTSMYLCASSLGVRTKDTDTQYFGPGTRLTVL.

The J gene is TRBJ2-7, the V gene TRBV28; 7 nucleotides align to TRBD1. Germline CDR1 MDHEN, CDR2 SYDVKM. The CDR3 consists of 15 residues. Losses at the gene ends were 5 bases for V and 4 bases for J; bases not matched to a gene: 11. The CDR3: CASSPDRELSYEQYF. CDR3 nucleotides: TGTGCCAGCAGTCCCGACAGGGAATTGTCATACGAGCAGTACTTC.

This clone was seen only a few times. DNA of the CDR3: TGCAGTGCTAGTAGGCCTCGGCGGGCCATTCAGCCCCAGCATTTT. Its protein product is CSASRPRRAIQPQHF. The rearrangement uses TRBV20-1 and TRBJ1-5, with D uncertain. Looked up from germline, CDR1 is DFQATT and CDR2 is SNEGSKA (reference sequence). This CDR3 has 15 residues. V was cut by 3 bases and J by 6 bases, with 18 bases left in between.

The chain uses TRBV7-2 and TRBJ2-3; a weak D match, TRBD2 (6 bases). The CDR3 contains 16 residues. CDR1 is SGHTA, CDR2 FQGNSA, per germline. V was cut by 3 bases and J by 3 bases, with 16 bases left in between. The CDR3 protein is CASSFHPSVGTDTQYF. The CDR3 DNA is TGTGCCAGCAGCTTTCATCCTAGCGTGGGTACAGATACGCAGTATTTT.

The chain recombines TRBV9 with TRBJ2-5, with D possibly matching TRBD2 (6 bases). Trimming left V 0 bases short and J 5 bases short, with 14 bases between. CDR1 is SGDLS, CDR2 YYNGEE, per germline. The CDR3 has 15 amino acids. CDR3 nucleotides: TGTGCCAGCAGCGTAGATATCGGGGGTGGGGAGACCCAGTACTTC. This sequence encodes CASSVDIGGGETQYF.

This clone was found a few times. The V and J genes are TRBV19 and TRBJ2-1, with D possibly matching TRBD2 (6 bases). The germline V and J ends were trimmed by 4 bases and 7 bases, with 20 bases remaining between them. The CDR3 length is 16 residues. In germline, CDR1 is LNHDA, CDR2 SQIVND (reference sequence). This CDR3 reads CASSTGTRAGGNEQFF. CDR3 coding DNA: TGTGCCAGTAGTACTGGGACTCGTGCGGGTGGGAATGAGCAGTTCTTC. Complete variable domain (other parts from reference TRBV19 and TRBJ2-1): DGGITQSPKYLFRKEGQNVTLSCEQNLNHDAMYWYRQDPGQGLRLIYYSQIVNDFQKGDIAEGYSVSREKKESFPLTVTSAQKNPTAFYLCASSTGTRAGGNEQFFGPGTRLTVL.

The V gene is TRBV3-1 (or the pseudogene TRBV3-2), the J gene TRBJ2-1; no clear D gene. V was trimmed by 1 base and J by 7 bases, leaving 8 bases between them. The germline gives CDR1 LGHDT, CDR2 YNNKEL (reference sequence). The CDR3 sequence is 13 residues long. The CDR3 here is CASSQAVLNEQFF. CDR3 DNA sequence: TGTGCCAGCAGCCAAGCAGTATTAAATGAGCAGTTCTTC.

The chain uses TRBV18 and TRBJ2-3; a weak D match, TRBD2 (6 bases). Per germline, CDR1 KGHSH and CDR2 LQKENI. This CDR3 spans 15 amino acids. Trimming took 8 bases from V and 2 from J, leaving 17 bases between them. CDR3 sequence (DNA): TGTGCCAGCCCGCCCGGGGGACTCAACACAGATACGCAGTATTTT. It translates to CASPPGGLNTDTQYF. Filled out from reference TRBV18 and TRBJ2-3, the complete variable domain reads NAGVMQNPRHLVRRRGQEARLRCSPMKGHSHVYWYRQLPEEGLKFMVYLQKENIIDESGMPKERFSAEFPKEGPSILRIQQVVRGDSAAYFCASPPGGLNTDTQYFGPGTRLTVL.

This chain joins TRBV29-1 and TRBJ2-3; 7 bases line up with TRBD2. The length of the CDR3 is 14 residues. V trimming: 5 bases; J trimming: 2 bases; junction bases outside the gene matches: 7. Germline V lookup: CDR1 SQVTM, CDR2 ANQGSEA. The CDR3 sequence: CSVRGSRDTDTQYF. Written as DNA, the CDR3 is TGCAGCGTTCGCGGGAGTCGGGACACAGATACGCAGTATTTT.

CDR3 protein: CASGHLNTEAFF. The CDR3 DNA follows: TGTGCCAGCGGCCACCTTAACACTGAAGCTTTCTTT. This chain joins TRBV12-3 or TRBV12-4 and TRBJ1-1; D is unresolved. Trimming removed 8 bases at V and 2 bases at J, with 9 bases between. The CDR3 is 12 residues long.

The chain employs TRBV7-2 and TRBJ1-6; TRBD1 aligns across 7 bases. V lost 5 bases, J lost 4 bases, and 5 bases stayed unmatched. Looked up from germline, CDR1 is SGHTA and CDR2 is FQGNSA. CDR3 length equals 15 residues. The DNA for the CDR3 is TGTGCCAGCAGCAGAGGGACAGATTATAATTCACCCCTCCACTTT. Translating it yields CASSRGTDYNSPLHF.

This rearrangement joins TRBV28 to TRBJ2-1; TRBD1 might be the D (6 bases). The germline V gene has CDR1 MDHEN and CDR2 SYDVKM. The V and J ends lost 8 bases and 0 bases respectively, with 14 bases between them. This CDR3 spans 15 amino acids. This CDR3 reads CASRGQPSSYNEQFF. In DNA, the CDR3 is TGTGCCAGCCGAGGACAGCCGAGCTCCTACAATGAGCAGTTCTTC.

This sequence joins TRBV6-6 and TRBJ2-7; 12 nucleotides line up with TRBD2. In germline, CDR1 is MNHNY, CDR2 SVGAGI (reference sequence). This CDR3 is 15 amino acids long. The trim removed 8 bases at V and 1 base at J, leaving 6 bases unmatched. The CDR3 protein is CASALGLAGSYEQYF. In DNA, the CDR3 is TGTGCCAGCGCCCTCGGACTAGCGGGATCCTACGAGCAGTACTTC.

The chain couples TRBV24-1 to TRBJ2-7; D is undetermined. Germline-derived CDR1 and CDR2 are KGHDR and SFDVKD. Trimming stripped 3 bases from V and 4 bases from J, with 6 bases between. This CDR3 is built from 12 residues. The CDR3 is CATSDTGYEQYF. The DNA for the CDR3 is TGTGCCACCAGTGATACCGGTTACGAGCAGTACTTC.

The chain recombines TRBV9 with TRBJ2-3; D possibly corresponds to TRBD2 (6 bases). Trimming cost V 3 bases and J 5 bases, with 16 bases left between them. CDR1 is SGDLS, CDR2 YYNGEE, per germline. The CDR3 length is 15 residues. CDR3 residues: CASSARALGGDTQYF. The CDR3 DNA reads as TGTGCCAGCAGCGCGCGGGCTCTGGGAGGAGATACGCAGTATTTT. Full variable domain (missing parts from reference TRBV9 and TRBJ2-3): DSGVTQTPKHLITATGQRVTLRCSPRSGDLSVYWYQQSLDQGLQFLIQYYNGEERAKGNILERFSAQQFPDLHSELNLSSLELGDSALYFCASSARALGGDTQYFGPGTRLTVL.

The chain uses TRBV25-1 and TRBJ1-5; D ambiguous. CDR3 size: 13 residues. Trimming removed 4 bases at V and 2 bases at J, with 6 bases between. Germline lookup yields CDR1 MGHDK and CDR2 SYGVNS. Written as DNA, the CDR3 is TGTGCCAGCAGTGGGGAGGGCAATCAGCCCCAGCATTTT. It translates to CASSGEGNQPQHF.

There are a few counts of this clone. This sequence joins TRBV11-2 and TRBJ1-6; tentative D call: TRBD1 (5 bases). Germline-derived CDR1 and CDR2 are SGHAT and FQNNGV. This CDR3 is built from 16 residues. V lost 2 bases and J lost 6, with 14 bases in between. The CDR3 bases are TGTGCCAGCAGCTTAATAGAGACAGCCCTTAATTCACCCCTCCACTTT. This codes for CASSLIETALNSPLHF.

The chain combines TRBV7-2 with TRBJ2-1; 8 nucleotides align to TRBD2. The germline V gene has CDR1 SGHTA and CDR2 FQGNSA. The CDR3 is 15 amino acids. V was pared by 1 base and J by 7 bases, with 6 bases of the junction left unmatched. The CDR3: CASSLESGSRNEQFF. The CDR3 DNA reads TGTGCCAGCAGCTTAGAAAGCGGGAGCCGGAATGAGCAGTTCTTC.

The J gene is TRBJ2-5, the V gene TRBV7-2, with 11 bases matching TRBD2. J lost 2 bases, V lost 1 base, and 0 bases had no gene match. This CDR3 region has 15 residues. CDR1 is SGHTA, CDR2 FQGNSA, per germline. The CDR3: CASSLGLAGQETQYF. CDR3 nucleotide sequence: TGTGCCAGCAGCTTAGGACTAGCGGGACAAGAGACCCAGTACTTC.

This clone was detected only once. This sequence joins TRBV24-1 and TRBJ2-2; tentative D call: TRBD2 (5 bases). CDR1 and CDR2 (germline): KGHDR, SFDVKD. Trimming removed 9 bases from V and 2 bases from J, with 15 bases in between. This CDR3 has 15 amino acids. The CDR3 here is CATRGSGVNTGELFF. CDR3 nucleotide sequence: TGTGCCACCCGGGGTTCCGGGGTTAACACCGGGGAGCTGTTTTTT.

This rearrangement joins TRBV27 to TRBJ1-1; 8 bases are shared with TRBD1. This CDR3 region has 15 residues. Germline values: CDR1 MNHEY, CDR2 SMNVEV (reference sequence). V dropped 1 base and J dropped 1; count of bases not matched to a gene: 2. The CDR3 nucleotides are TGTGCCAGCAGTTTATTCGGACAGGGGAACACTGAAGCTTTCTTT. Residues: CASSLFGQGNTEAFF.

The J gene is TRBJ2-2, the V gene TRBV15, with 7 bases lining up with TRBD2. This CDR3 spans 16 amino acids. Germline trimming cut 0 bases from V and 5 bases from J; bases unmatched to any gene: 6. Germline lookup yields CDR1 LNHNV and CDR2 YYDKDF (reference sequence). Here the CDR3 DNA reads TGTGCCACCAGCAGAGAGAAAGGGCGGGGGACCGGGGAGCTGTTTTTT. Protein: CATSREKGRGTGELFF. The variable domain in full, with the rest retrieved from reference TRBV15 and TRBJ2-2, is DAMVIQNPRYQVTQFGKPVTLSCSQTLNHNVMYWYQQKSSQAPKLLFHYYDKDFNNEADTPDNFQSRRPNTSFCFLDIRSPGLGDTAMYLCATSREKGRGTGELFFGEGSRLTVL.